Sequencing of this TCR beta chain was carried out in a study of CD8+CD57+ T cells in acquired aplastic anemia. There are a few counts of this clonotype. What it recognizes is unknown. One junction end disagrees with the germline gene, perhaps due to a read error. Germline assignment: CDR1 DFQATT and CDR2 SNEGSKA (reference sequence). This CDR3 is 12 amino acids long. Genomic DNA served as template for TCR beta VDJ and CDR3 profiling. MiXCR, run by TCRdb on the reads, gives a single entry per CDR3 protein. This table has about 190,000 distinct CDR3 sequences, under 70% appearing once. Study results and caveats: Both patients and controls carried the same twenty-nine CD8+ CDR3 sequences.

The specimen was sorted CD4+, CD8+, or CD8+CD57+ T cells (not recorded which) from PBMCs. V gene TRBV20-1 combines with J gene TRBJ1-3, with D perhaps TRBD1 (5 bases). This receptor was taken from a human donor with severe aplastic anemia or a healthy control (not recorded which). The CDR3: CSARDGEGPLDF. CDR3 in DNA: TGCAGTGCTAGAGATGGTGAGGGACCTCTTGATTTT.